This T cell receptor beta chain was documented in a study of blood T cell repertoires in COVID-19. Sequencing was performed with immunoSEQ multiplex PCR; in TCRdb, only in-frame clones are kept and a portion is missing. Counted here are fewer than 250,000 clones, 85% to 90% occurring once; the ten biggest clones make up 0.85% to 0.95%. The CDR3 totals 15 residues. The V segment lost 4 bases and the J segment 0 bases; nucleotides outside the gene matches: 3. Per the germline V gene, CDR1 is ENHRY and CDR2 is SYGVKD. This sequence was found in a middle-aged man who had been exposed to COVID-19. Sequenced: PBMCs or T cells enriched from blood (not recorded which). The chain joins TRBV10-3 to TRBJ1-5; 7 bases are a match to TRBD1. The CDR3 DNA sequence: TGTGCCATCAGTGCAACAGGGGTTAGCAATCAGCCCCAGCATTTT. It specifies CAISATGVSNQPQHF.